The 19 T cell receptor beta chains given below trace back to one sample, sequenced in a study of cytomegalovirus exposure and HLA in healthy donors. This PCR relied on a set of 60 Vbeta primers and 13 Jbeta primers. Assay used: immunoSEQ multiplex PCR; TCRdb lists only in-frame clones, some missing. The table records around 100,000 clones, approximately 78% of them present only once. Sequences were obtained from PBMCs. The receptor set was obtained from a woman in her 40s in good health and CMV-seronegative.

The chain uses TRBV2 and TRBJ2-1; D is unresolved. Trimming removed 3 bases at V and 6 bases at J, with 3 bases between. The CDR3 consists of 11 residues. Germline V CDR1 and CDR2: SNHLY, FYNNEI. The CDR3, as DNA: TGTGCCAGCAGTGACTTCAATGAGCAGTTCTTC. Protein: CASSDFNEQFF.

V is TRBV28 and J is TRBJ2-1, with 9 nucleotides matching TRBD2. CDR1 and CDR2 (germline): MDHEN, SYDVKM. The J segment lost 7 bases and the V segment lost 3 bases, leaving 13 bases of the junction unmatched. This CDR3 region has 17 residues. Here the CDR3 DNA reads TGTGCCAGCAGTTTTGTTCGTCGCGGCGGGAGGGAAAATGAGCAGTTCTTC. It encodes CASSFVRRGGRENEQFF.

The chain joins TRBV16 to TRBJ2-3; tentatively, D is TRBD2 (6 bases). Germline assignment: CDR1 KGHSY and CDR2 FQNENV. There are 13 residues in the CDR3. With 0 bases removed from V and 6 bases from J, the gap between germline ends came to 7 bases. The DNA of the CDR3 is TGTGCCAGCAGCCAATCGGAGGGGGATACGCAGTATTTT. It codes for CASSQSEGDTQYF. The full variable domain, with the rest looked up from reference TRBV16 and TRBJ2-3, is GEEVAQTPKHLVRGEGQKAKLYCAPIKGHSYVFWYQQVLKNEFKFLISFQNENVFDETGMPKERFSAKCLPNSPCSLEIQATKLEDSAVYFCASSQSEGDTQYFGPGTRLTVL.

This chain links TRBV7-9 with TRBJ1-1; D is ambiguous. This CDR3 contains 14 residues. Trimming stripped 7 bases from V and 1 base from J, with 13 bases between. Germline values: CDR1 SEHNR, CDR2 FQNEAQ (reference sequence). The CDR3 protein is CASNPLTRNTEAFF. In DNA, the CDR3 is TGTGCCAGCAACCCCCTCACACGGAACACTGAAGCTTTCTTT.

This clone was detected only once. The CDR3 here is CASSFDGGQGRNSPLHF. In nucleotides, the CDR3 is TGTGCCAGCAGCTTCGACGGGGGACAGGGGAGGAATTCACCCCTCCACTTT. This rearrangement joins TRBV7-9 to TRBJ1-6, with 10 bases identical to TRBD1. Germline lookup yields CDR1 SEHNR and CDR2 FQNEAQ (reference sequence). This CDR3 contains 17 residues. V shed 3 bases, J shed 7 bases, and the junction held 9 bases outside the gene matches.

The chain links TRBV7-8 to TRBJ2-5; maybe TRBD1 (5 bases). Germline CDR1 SGHVS, CDR2 FQNEAQ. Trimming took off 7 bases at V and 4 bases at J, with 13 bases between the two ends. There are 13 residues in the CDR3. The CDR3 protein is CASTPSQGETQYF. DNA of the CDR3: TGTGCCAGCACCCCTTCGCAGGGAGAGACCCAGTACTTC.

This chain connects TRBV13 to TRBJ2-3, with no clear D. The CDR3 covers 13 residues. V shed 2 bases and J shed 1 base, with 4 bases lying between them. Germline-derived CDR1 and CDR2 are PRHDT and FYEKMQ (reference sequence). DNA of the CDR3: TGTGCCAGCAGCTTAATCGGCACAGATACGCAGTATTTT. It specifies CASSLIGTDTQYF.

The rearrangement joins TRBV28 to TRBJ1-6, with D hard to call. The length of the CDR3 is 13 residues. V lost 5 bases, J lost 6 bases, and 8 bases lay in between. Looked up from germline, CDR1 is MDHEN and CDR2 is SYDVKM. CDR3 region: CASSPQFNSPLHF. The CDR3 nucleotides are TGTGCCAGCAGTCCACAGTTTAATTCACCCCTCCACTTT.

This clone was seen once. The chain employs TRBV28 and TRBJ1-2, with TRBD1 as a possible D gene (6 bases). In germline, CDR1 is MDHEN, CDR2 SYDVKM. This CDR3 is built from 12 residues. V was cut by 7 bases and J by 5 bases, with 11 bases left in between. The CDR3 DNA reads as TGTGCCAGCACTGGACAGCTTTATGGCTACACCTTC. Translated: CASTGQLYGYTF.

The chain links TRBV7-9 to TRBJ1-1, with no clear D. CDR3 size: 15 residues. Between the trimmed V and J ends, which lost 7 bases and 0 bases, there was a span of 15 bases. CDR1 and CDR2 (germline): SEHNR, FQNEAQ (reference sequence). Here the CDR3 reads CASTIGGSMNTEAFF. CDR3 nucleotides: TGTGCCAGCACCATCGGCGGGAGCATGAACACTGAAGCTTTCTTT.

The gene calls are TRBV9 and TRBJ1-2, with TRBD1 matching over 9 bases. V gave up 0 bases and J gave up 2 bases; unmatched junction bases: 8. The CDR3 is 17 residues long. The germline V gene encodes CDR1 SGDLS and CDR2 YYNGEE. The CDR3 region has the DNA TGTGCCAGCAGCGTAGGAGGACAGGGGATGAGAAACTATGGCTACACCTTC. Translating gives CASSVGGQGMRNYGYTF.

The rearrangement uses TRBV14 and TRBJ2-5; perhaps TRBD1 as D (6 bases). The CDR3 has 15 residues. The ends were cut back, 1 base at V and 2 bases at J, with 11 bases in the middle. Germline-derived CDR1 and CDR2 are SGHDN and FVKESK. DNA of the CDR3: TGTGCCAGCAGCCAAGCTGAACAGGGTCAAGAGACCCAGTACTTC. Its protein is CASSQAEQGQETQYF.

This clone was seen a handful of times. The genes are TRBV27 and TRBJ2-7; 11 bases line up with TRBD2. V lost 4 bases to trimming and J lost 10 bases; unmatched junction nucleotides: 6. This CDR3 contains 13 residues. Germline CDR1 reads MNHEY; CDR2 reads SMNVEV (reference sequence). The CDR3 DNA reads TGTGCCAGCAGTTACCTAGCGGGAGGCCCTCAGTACTTC. Translating gives CASSYLAGGPQYF.

This clone appeared a single time. This chain uses TRBV7-3 with TRBJ2-2; 7 nucleotides match TRBD1. Germline V gives CDR1 SGHTA, CDR2 FQGTGA. The CDR3 is 18 residues long. The trim removed 2 bases at V and 2 bases at J, leaving 11 bases unmatched. CDR3 region: CASSLLPGQVFNTGELFF. The DNA of the CDR3 is TGTGCCAGCAGCTTACTTCCCGGACAGGTTTTTAACACCGGGGAGCTGTTTTTT.

The V gene is TRBV5-4, the J gene TRBJ2-2; 12 bases align to TRBD2. The CDR3 consists of 16 residues. Germline V gene lookup returns CDR1 SGHNT and CDR2 YYREEE (reference sequence). V shed 4 bases, J shed 5 bases, and the junction held 6 bases outside the gene matches. The CDR3 protein is CASSGGLAGRTGELFF. CDR3 coding DNA: TGTGCCAGCAGCGGCGGACTAGCGGGAAGAACCGGGGAGCTGTTTTTT.

This clone was detected only once. This chain uses TRBV28 with TRBJ2-2, with 7 bases identical to TRBD2. The germline V gene encodes CDR1 MDHEN and CDR2 SYDVKM. Trimming at V came to 4 bases and at J to 5 bases, leaving 13 bases not matched to a gene. CDR3 length: 17 amino acids. CDR3 protein: CASSSLSGIYRTGELFF. The CDR3 DNA sequence: TGTGCCAGCAGTTCCCTCAGCGGGATATATCGAACCGGGGAGCTGTTTTTT.

The rearrangement uses TRBV7-2 and TRBJ2-3, with 8 nucleotides matching TRBD2. Germline CDR1 SGHTA, CDR2 FQGNSA. V dropped 1 base and J dropped 4; count of bases not matched to a gene: 10. CDR3 size: 17 residues. CDR3 coding DNA: TGTGCCAGCAGCTTAGATTGGCTAGCGGGCGGGGCAGATACGCAGTATTTT. As protein: CASSLDWLAGGADTQYF.

V is TRBV28 and J is TRBJ1-1; D unclear. Germline-derived CDR1 and CDR2 are MDHEN and SYDVKM. Trimming cost V 2 bases and J 5 bases, with 3 bases left between them. The CDR3 totals 11 residues. CDR3 residues: CASSLITEAFF. The DNA for the CDR3 is TGTGCCAGCAGTTTAATAACTGAAGCTTTCTTT.

The chain carries TRBV19 and TRBJ2-1; 9 bases line up with TRBD1. With V trimmed by 3 bases and J by 4 bases, 7 bases remained unmatched. The CDR3 has 16 amino acids. CDR1 is LNHDA and CDR2 is SQIVND in the germline V gene (reference sequence). This chain's CDR3 is CASSIRTGVRYNEQFF. The CDR3 nucleotides are TGTGCCAGTAGTATCCGGACAGGGGTAAGATACAATGAGCAGTTCTTC.